The TCR beta chain described here comes from a study of blood T cell repertoires in COVID-19. Clones were sequenced by immunoSEQ multiplex PCR, and TCRdb holds only the in-frame ones, with some missing. The table includes about 310,000 clones, 70% to 90% detected once. The CDR3 has 15 amino acids. Germline values: CDR1 SGHNT, CDR2 YENEEA. The ends lost 3 bases at V and 5 bases at J; junction bases unmatched: 7. The rearrangement joins TRBV11-3 to TRBJ2-7; 10 nucleotides align to TRBD2. This sequence originates from a woman aged 40 to 49 who had recovered from COVID-19. Sequencing used PBMCs or T cells enriched from blood (not recorded which). The CDR3 reads CASSFLRAGGDEQYF. The CDR3 DNA reads as TGTGCCAGCAGCTTTTTACGAGCGGGAGGGGACGAGCAGTACTTC.